This T cell receptor beta chain was identified in a study of T cells in Graves' hyperthyroidism and ophthalmopathy. This clonotype has only a few counts. One junction end disagrees with the germline gene, perhaps due to a read error. TCR beta CDR3 region amplification was performed from RNA transcripts. A set of HTBI primers served as the primers for a first-round RT-PCR of the TCR CDR3. In TCRdb, the multiplex PCR reads were re-called with MiXCR into one record per CDR3 protein. The sample carries 690,000 or so distinct CDR3 sequences, under 20% recorded once. The CDR3 spans 19 residues. The V gene's germline CDR1 is DFQATT and CDR2 SNEGSKA (reference sequence).

Source material: blood. The rearrangement uses TRBV20-1 and TRBJ2-2, with 7 bases lining up with TRBD1. The clonotype was recovered from a woman in her fifties or sixties with Graves' hyperthyroidism that later progressed to Graves' ophthalmopathy. CDR3 loop: CSARDSPGRQGRGTEELFF. CDR3 DNA sequence: TGCAGTGCTAGAGATTCCCCGGGCAGACAGGGAAGGGGCACCGAGGAGCTGTTTTTT.